This record concerns one T cell receptor beta chain sequence. Because the CDR3's place on the DNA is in doubt, the DNA is left out and the CDR3 is given as listed by TCRdb. This entry comes from a study of T cells after yellow fever vaccination. TCRdb used MiXCR to reprocess the 5' RACE reads, holding one entry per CDR3 protein. The table records 250,000 to 350,000 distinct CDR3 sequences, approximately 8% of them present only once. The material was CD4+ T cells sorted from PBMCs, obtained 5 days after the yellow fever booster vaccination. The clonotype comes from a man aged 18 to 29 who received the YFV17D yellow fever vaccine.

The CDR3 protein is CISVPEAFTGGPATNEKLLF. J is TRBJ1-4 and V is TRBV7-5; the table's D call, TRBD1, has no DNA check behind it. TRBV7-5 is a listed pseudogene. The CDR3 numbers 20 amino acids, ends counted.